A single sample is the source of the 32 T cell receptor beta chains below, sequenced in a study of technical replicates of blood from a few donors. TCRdb's table, derived via immunoSEQ multiplex PCR, lists solely in-frame clones and lacks some. The sample holds approximately 100,000 clones, 96% seen once. The material sequenced was T cells isolated from PBMCs. The receptors come from a human donor in good health.

In nucleotides, the CDR3 is TGTGCCTGGAGCTTCACATCCGGGGGTCCCCAGTTCTTC. This gives the protein CAWSFTSGGPQFF. V and J are TRBV30 and TRBJ2-1; tentative D call: TRBD2 (6 bases). Trimming removed 3 bases at V and 13 bases at J, with 19 bases between. CDR3 length: 13 amino acids. Germline lookup yields CDR1 GTSNPN and CDR2 SVGIG (reference sequence).

The chain has TRBV14 and TRBJ1-3; 7 bases line up with TRBD1. The ends lost 0 bases at V and 2 bases at J; junction bases unmatched: 7. Germline V gene sequence: CDR1 SGHDN, CDR2 FVKESK. The CDR3 totals 17 residues. The CDR3 spells CASSQDRGGFAGNTIYF. CDR3 bases: TGTGCCAGCAGCCAAGACCGAGGGGGCTTCGCTGGAAACACCATATATTTT.

This rearrangement joins TRBV5-6 to TRBJ2-5; D gene unclear. CDR1 and CDR2 (germline): SGHDT, YYEEEE. The CDR3 is 14 residues long. V was trimmed by 4 bases and J by 1 base, leaving 11 bases between them. CDR3: CASSLQASQETQYF. CDR3 DNA: TGTGCCAGCAGCCTGCAGGCCAGCCAAGAGACCCAGTACTTC.

The rearrangement uses TRBV30 and TRBJ1-5; D remains ambiguous. The CDR3 spans 14 residues. V was shortened by 0 bases and J by 9 bases, with 15 bases between the two germline ends. Germline V CDR1 and CDR2: GTSNPN, SVGIG (reference sequence). The CDR3 is CAWSVRGLLGPQHF. The CDR3 DNA is TGTGCCTGGAGTGTACGCGGGCTCCTTGGGCCCCAGCATTTT.

In DNA form, the CDR3 reads TGTGCCAGCAGGTTTGCGGCTGCTAACTATGGCTACACCTTC. It specifies CASRFAAANYGYTF. The genes are TRBV6-1 and TRBJ1-2; no definite D call. V was clipped by 6 bases and J by 0 bases, with 11 bases between them. Germline CDR1 reads MNHNS; CDR2 reads SASEGT. This CDR3 has 14 residues.

V and J are TRBV7-6 and TRBJ1-4, with D unresolved. V lost 0 bases and J 11 bases, leaving 25 bases between the germline ends. The CDR3 extends over 18 amino acids. The germline gives CDR1 SGHVS, CDR2 FNYEAQ. DNA for the CDR3: TGTGCCAGCAGCTTAGCCCCGTATAGCACTGCGAACAAAGAGAAACTGTTTTTT. This encodes CASSLAPYSTANKEKLFF.

The chain is built from TRBV4-2 and TRBJ2-2, with D possibly being TRBD2 (7 bases). Germline V gives CDR1 LGHNA, CDR2 YNFKEQ. Deletions cut 6 bases from V and 4 bases from J, with 18 bases between. This CDR3 is built from 16 residues. The CDR3, as DNA: TGTGCCAGCAGTCCCGAGGGGGGGTGGAGCACCGGGGAGCTGTTTTTT. This codes for CASSPEGGWSTGELFF.

CDR3 nucleotides: TGTGCCAGCAGTGAGAAGGGAGGAGCTCGCTACGAGCAGTACTTC. Translating gives CASSEKGGARYEQYF. J is TRBJ2-7 and V is TRBV6-1; a weak D match, TRBD2 (6 bases). CDR1 MNHNS and CDR2 SASEGT come from the germline V gene. The CDR3 is made up of 15 amino acids. The ends were cut back, 3 bases at V and 3 bases at J, with 15 bases in the middle.

The chain links TRBV29-1 to TRBJ1-1; TRBD1 matches 8 bases. The J segment lost 1 base and the V segment lost 7 bases, leaving 8 bases of the junction unmatched. CDR3 length: 14 amino acids. The germline V gene encodes CDR1 SQVTM and CDR2 ANQGSEA. The DNA of the CDR3 is TGCAGCGGACTAATACAGGGGGGGAACACTGAAGCTTTCTTT. Protein: CSGLIQGGNTEAFF.

The count of this clone is one. The chain recombines TRBV7-9 with TRBJ1-4; 7 positions match TRBD1. CDR1 is SEHNR, CDR2 FQNEAQ, per germline (reference sequence). This CDR3 spans 15 amino acids. The trim removed 1 base at V and 8 bases at J, leaving 7 bases unmatched. The CDR3 loop is CASSLEGRGDEKLFF. The CDR3 nucleotides are TGTGCCAGCAGCTTAGAGGGCAGGGGGGACGAAAAACTGTTTTTT. Variable domain in full (rest from reference TRBV7-9 and TRBJ1-4): DTGVSQNPRHKITKRGQNVTFRCDPISEHNRLYWYRQTLGQGPEFLTYFQNEAQLEKSRLLSDRFSAERPKGSFSTLEIQRTEQGDSAMYLCASSLEGRGDEKLFFGSGTQLSVL.

The chain is built from TRBV5-1 and TRBJ2-1; 9 positions match TRBD2. The germline V gene encodes CDR1 SGHRS and CDR2 YFSETQ. V shed 4 bases, J shed 7 bases, and the junction held 6 bases outside the gene matches. The CDR3 is made up of 14 amino acids. The CDR3 region is CASSPYSGRNEQFF. The DNA for the CDR3 is TGCGCCAGCAGCCCCTATAGCGGGAGAAATGAGCAGTTCTTC.

This sequence joins TRBV30 and TRBJ2-4; D is possibly TRBD1 (6 bases). Looked up from germline, CDR1 is GTSNPN and CDR2 is SVGIG (reference sequence). The CDR3 totals 14 residues. Trimming shortened V by 4 bases and J by 8 bases, and 18 bases separated the two germline ends. CDR3 in DNA: TGTGCCTGGACCCCGGACAGCTTCGCGGACATTCAGTACTTC. The encoded protein is CAWTPDSFADIQYF.

The gene calls are TRBV29-1 and TRBJ1-2; D ambiguous. V lost 7 bases and J 6 bases, leaving 15 bases between the germline ends. From germline, CDR1 is SQVTM and CDR2 ANQGSEA. The CDR3 is made up of 12 amino acids. The CDR3: CSANPGSHGYTF. The CDR3 nucleotides are TGCAGCGCAAACCCGGGATCCCATGGCTACACCTTC.

V gene TRBV27 combines with J gene TRBJ2-1; D remains ambiguous. The CDR3 has 15 amino acids. Trimming shortened V by 3 bases and J by 0 bases, and 9 bases separated the two germline ends. Germline V lookup: CDR1 MNHEY, CDR2 SMNVEV (reference sequence). The CDR3 nucleotides read TGTGCCAGCAGTTTTTGGGCGAGCTCCTACAATGAGCAGTTCTTC. It yields the protein CASSFWASSYNEQFF.

This chain uses TRBV5-6 with TRBJ2-5; 7 bases align to TRBD1. Germline trimming cut 0 bases from V and 3 bases from J; bases unmatched to any gene: 2. Germline V gene lookup returns CDR1 SGHDT and CDR2 YYEEEE. The CDR3 spans 14 residues. CDR3 bases: TGTGCCAGCAGCTTGGCCGGGACAGAAGAGACCCAGTACTTC. Amino acid sequence: CASSLAGTEETQYF.

This clone showed up just once. This sequence joins TRBV28 and TRBJ2-7; D is possibly TRBD2 (6 bases). Germline-derived CDR1 and CDR2 are MDHEN and SYDVKM. Trimming stripped 5 bases from V and 1 base from J, with 33 bases between. The CDR3 is 21 amino acids. The CDR3 coding sequence is TGTGCCAGCAGTGCGGGATCTGGTAGGGGCAGGGTGGTTCATGGTTCCTACGAGCAGTACTTC. Protein: CASSAGSGRGRVVHGSYEQYF. Full variable domain (missing parts from reference TRBV28 and TRBJ2-7): DVKVTQSSRYLVKRTGEKVFLECVQDMDHENMFWYRQDPGLGLRLIYFSYDVKMKEKGDIPEGYSVSREKKERFSLILESASTNQTSMYLCASSAGSGRGRVVHGSYEQYFGPGTRLTVT.

The J gene is TRBJ2-7, the V gene TRBV30; TRBD2 matches at 9 bases. Unmatched junction bases numbered 6, after V lost 0 bases and J lost 3 bases. The CDR3 is made up of 15 amino acids. From germline, CDR1 is GTSNPN and CDR2 SVGIG (reference sequence). The CDR3 DNA sequence: TGTGCCTGGAGTGTGGGCGGGGGGGCCGTCTACGAGCAGTACTTC. This translates into CAWSVGGGAVYEQYF.

J is TRBJ2-1 and V is TRBV7-6, with TRBD2 as a possible D gene (6 bases). V was clipped by 1 base and J by 10 bases, with 14 bases between them. The CDR3 loop spans 14 amino acids. The germline gives CDR1 SGHVS, CDR2 FNYEAQ. CDR3 DNA sequence: TGTGCCAGCAGCTTAGAGGTCGGGGGTGGCGAGCAGTTCTTC. The encoded protein is CASSLEVGGGEQFF.

V and J are TRBV5-1 and TRBJ1-2; a possible D gene is TRBD1 (5 bases). CDR1 is SGHRS and CDR2 is YFSETQ in the germline V gene. This CDR3 comprises 14 residues. The V gene lost 0 bases and the J gene lost 2 bases, with 8 bases spanning the gap. CDR3 sequence reads: CASSLDPGNYGYTF. The CDR3 DNA reads as TGCGCCAGCAGCTTGGACCCAGGGAACTATGGCTACACCTTC.

This chain links TRBV7-2 with TRBJ2-5; 9 bases align to TRBD1. Germline V gives CDR1 SGHTA, CDR2 FQGNSA. This CDR3 is 13 amino acids long. V lost 5 bases to trimming and J lost 9 bases; unmatched junction nucleotides: 7. DNA of the CDR3: TGTGCCAGCAGCGATGACAGGGGGTCGGCCCAGTACTTC. Translation: CASSDDRGSAQYF.

The chain combines TRBV19 with TRBJ1-1; 9 bases fit TRBD1. Trimming removed 10 bases from V and 1 base from J; junction bases left unmatched: 13. This CDR3 contains 16 residues. Germline lookup yields CDR1 LNHDA and CDR2 SQIVND (reference sequence). CDR3 region: CATVRTQGAGNTEAFF. CDR3 in DNA: TGTGCCACCGTTAGGACACAGGGGGCTGGGAACACTGAAGCTTTCTTT.

Only one count was recorded for this clone. This chain connects TRBV6-1 to TRBJ2-7; D gene ambiguous. The germline V and J ends were trimmed by 7 bases and 2 bases, with 6 bases remaining between them. Looked up from germline, CDR1 is MNHNS and CDR2 is SASEGT. The CDR3 consists of 11 residues. The CDR3 protein is CASNIPYEQYF. CDR3 DNA: TGTGCCAGCAACATCCCCTACGAGCAGTACTTC.

This clone was recorded once. This chain links TRBV7-9 with TRBJ1-2; no clear D. Germline-derived CDR1 and CDR2 are SEHNR and FQNEAQ (reference sequence). CDR3 length equals 14 residues. V was pared by 1 base and J by 3 bases, with 9 bases between. Here the CDR3 reads CASSLDWGDYGYTF. The CDR3 DNA is TGTGCCAGCAGCTTAGACTGGGGAGACTATGGCTACACCTTC.

This sequence joins TRBV5-4 and TRBJ2-7; tentative D call: TRBD1 (6 bases). The ends were cut back, 0 bases at V and 2 bases at J, with 15 bases in the middle. Germline V gene lookup returns CDR1 SGHNT and CDR2 YYREEE (reference sequence). The CDR3 runs to 16 residues. The CDR3 sequence is CASSLGSQRGTYEQYF. DNA for the CDR3: TGTGCCAGCAGCTTGGGATCCCAAAGGGGGACCTACGAGCAGTACTTC.

The V gene is TRBV5-6, the J gene TRBJ2-1, with D possibly being TRBD2 (6 bases). Trimming shortened V by 3 bases and J by 8 bases, and 15 bases separated the two germline ends. The CDR3 runs to 14 residues. CDR1 SGHDT and CDR2 YYEEEE come from the germline V gene. The chain's CDR3 is CASSYRELYYEQFF. The CDR3 DNA reads TGTGCCAGCAGCTACCGGGAGCTTTATTATGAGCAGTTCTTC.

The rearrangement links TRBV27 to TRBJ2-1; D unclear. The ends were cut back, 6 bases at V and 1 base at J, with 13 bases in the middle. CDR3 size: 15 residues. Per the germline V gene, CDR1 is MNHEY and CDR2 is SMNVEV (reference sequence). CDR3 in amino acids: CASSVRAASYNEQFF. CDR3 DNA: TGTGCCAGCAGCGTTCGTGCGGCATCCTACAATGAGCAGTTCTTC.

V is TRBV25-1 and J is TRBJ2-7; 7 nucleotides match TRBD1. Germline-derived CDR1 and CDR2 are MGHDK and SYGVNS. The CDR3 has 17 residues. V lost 1 base to trimming and J lost 1 base; unmatched junction nucleotides: 10. The CDR3 here is CASSEWDSKDVSYEQYF. The CDR3, as DNA: TGTGCCAGCAGTGAATGGGACAGCAAGGACGTGTCCTACGAGCAGTACTTC.

The chain uses TRBV2 and TRBJ2-5; possible D gene TRBD1, 5 bases. The germline V gene encodes CDR1 SNHLY and CDR2 FYNNEI. The CDR3 contains 13 residues. Trimming removed 5 bases at V and 0 bases at J, with 7 bases between. This CDR3 is CASSFRDQETQYF. The DNA of the CDR3 is TGTGCCAGCAGTTTCAGGGACCAAGAGACCCAGTACTTC.

V usage is TRBV4-1 and J usage is TRBJ2-3; 8 positions agree with TRBD2. J was trimmed by 5 bases and V by 1 base; bases with no gene match: 11. This CDR3 has 17 amino acids. From germline, CDR1 is MGHRA and CDR2 YSYEKL. In nucleotides, the CDR3 is TGCGCCAGCAGCCAAGGAATCACCGGGGGGGCCGGAGATACGCAGTATTTT. This encodes CASSQGITGGAGDTQYF.

CDR3 sequence (DNA): TGTGCCAGCAGTTTATCAGAAGGGGGCTTGGCTGAAGCTTTCTTT. It translates to CASSLSEGGLAEAFF. The V gene is TRBV27, the J gene TRBJ1-1; TRBD1 matches 7 bases. CDR1 and CDR2 from the germline V gene are MNHEY and SMNVEV (reference sequence). J lost 6 bases, V lost 0 bases, and 7 bases had no gene match. This CDR3 has 15 residues.

The chain recombines TRBV9 with TRBJ1-1, with D possibly being TRBD1 (5 bases). Germline CDR1 reads SGDLS; CDR2 reads YYNGEE. The CDR3 length is 16 residues. Trimming pared 4 bases from V and 4 bases from J, leaving 20 bases between. CDR3 protein: CASSLSTGLGSTEAFF. The CDR3 DNA is TGTGCCAGCAGCCTCTCGACGGGACTTGGGTCCACTGAAGCTTTCTTT.

The chain is built from TRBV18 and TRBJ1-1, with TRBD1 matching 7 bases. The CDR3 consists of 11 residues. Trimming cost V 5 bases and J 12 bases; bases outside gene matches: 6. CDR1 KGHSH and CDR2 LQKENI come from the germline V gene. The CDR3 loop reads CASSLDRITFF. CDR3 in DNA: TGTGCCAGCTCATTGGACAGGATAACTTTCTTT.